The T cell receptor (beta chain) under discussion was sequenced for a study of sequential checkpoint blockade in melanoma. Study summary: Arm A got nivolumab then ipilimumab; arm B the reverse, 1:1. After both sequences, patients received maintenance nivolumab.

Only in-frame clones appear in the TCRdb table, and some are missing; sequencing was by immunoSEQ multiplex PCR. This sample has about 30,000 clones; 70% to 90% occur once, and the top ten carry 11% to 15%. Documented treatment: randomized to nivolumab then ipilimumab (arm A) or the reverse (arm B). Sorted cells were live CD3+CD8+, lacking CD19 and CD56, from PBMCs. This CDR3 is 15 amino acids long. The V segment lost 5 bases and the J segment 5 bases; nucleotides outside the gene matches: 8. In germline, CDR1 is LNHDA, CDR2 SQIVND (reference sequence). The rearrangement links TRBV19 to TRBJ2-5; 10 nucleotides match TRBD1. The clonotype was recovered from a human donor with melanoma. The material sequenced was CD8+ T cells sorted from blood (inferred from file names), taken from a patient given nivolumab and ipilimumab in sequence. The CDR3 nucleotides are TGTGCCAGTAGTTGGTCGGACAGGGGGTGGGAGACCCAGTACTTC. Its protein product is CASSWSDRGWETQYF.